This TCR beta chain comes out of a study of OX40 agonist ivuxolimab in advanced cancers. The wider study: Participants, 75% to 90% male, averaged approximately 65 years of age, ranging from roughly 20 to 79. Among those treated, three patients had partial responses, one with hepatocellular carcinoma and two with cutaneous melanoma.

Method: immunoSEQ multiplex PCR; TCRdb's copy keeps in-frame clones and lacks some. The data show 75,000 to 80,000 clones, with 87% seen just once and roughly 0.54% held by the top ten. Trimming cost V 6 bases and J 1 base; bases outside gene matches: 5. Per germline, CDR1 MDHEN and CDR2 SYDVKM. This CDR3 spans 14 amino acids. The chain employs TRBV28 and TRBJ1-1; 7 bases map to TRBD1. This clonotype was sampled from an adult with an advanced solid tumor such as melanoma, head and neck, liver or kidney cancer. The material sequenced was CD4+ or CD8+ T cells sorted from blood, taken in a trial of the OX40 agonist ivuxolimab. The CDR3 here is CASRVTGENTEAFF. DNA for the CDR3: TGTGCCAGCAGGGTTACAGGGGAGAACACTGAAGCTTTCTTT. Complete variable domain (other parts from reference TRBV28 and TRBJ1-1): DVKVTQSSRYLVKRTGEKVFLECVQDMDHENMFWYRQDPGLGLRLIYFSYDVKMKEKGDIPEGYSVSREKKERFSLILESASTNQTSMYLCASRVTGENTEAFFGQGTRLTVV.